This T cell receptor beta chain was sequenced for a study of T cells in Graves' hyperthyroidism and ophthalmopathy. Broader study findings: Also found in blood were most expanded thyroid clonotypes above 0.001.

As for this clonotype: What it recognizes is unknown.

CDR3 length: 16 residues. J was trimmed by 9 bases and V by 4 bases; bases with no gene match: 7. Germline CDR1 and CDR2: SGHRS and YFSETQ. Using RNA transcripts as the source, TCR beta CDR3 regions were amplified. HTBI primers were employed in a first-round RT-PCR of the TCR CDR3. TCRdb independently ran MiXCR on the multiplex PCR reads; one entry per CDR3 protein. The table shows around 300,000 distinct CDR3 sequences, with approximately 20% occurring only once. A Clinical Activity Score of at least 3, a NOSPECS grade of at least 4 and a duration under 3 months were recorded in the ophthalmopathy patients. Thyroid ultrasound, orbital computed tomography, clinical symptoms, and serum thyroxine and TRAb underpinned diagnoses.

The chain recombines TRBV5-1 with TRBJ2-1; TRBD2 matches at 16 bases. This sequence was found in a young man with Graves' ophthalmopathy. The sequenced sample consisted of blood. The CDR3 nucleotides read TGCGCCAGCAGCCTACGAGGGACTAGCGGGGGGGGTGAGCAGTTCTTC. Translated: CASSLRGTSGGGEQFF. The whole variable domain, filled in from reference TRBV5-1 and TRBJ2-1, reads KAGVTQTPRYLIKTRGQQVTLSCSPISGHRSVSWYQQTPGQGLQFLFEYFSETQRNKGNFPGRFSGRQFSNSRSEMNVSTLELGDSALYLCASSLRGTSGGGEQFFGPGTRLTVL.